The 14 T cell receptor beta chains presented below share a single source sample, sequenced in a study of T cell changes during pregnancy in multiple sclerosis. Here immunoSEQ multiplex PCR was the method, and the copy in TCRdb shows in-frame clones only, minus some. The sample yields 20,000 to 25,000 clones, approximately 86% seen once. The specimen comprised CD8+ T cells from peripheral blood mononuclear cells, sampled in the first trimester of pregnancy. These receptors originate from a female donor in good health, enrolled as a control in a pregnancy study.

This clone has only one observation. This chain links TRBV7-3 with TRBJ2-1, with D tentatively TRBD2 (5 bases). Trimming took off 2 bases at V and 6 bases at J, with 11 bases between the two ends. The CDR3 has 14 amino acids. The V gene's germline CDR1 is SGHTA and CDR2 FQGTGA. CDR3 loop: CASSLGFGVNEQFF. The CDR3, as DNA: TGTGCCAGCAGCTTAGGGTTCGGGGTCAATGAGCAGTTCTTC.

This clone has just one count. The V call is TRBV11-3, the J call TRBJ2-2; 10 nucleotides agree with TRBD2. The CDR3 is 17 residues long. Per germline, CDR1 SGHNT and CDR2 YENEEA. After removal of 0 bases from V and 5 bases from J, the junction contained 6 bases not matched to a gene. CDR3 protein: CASSLDRGAGGTGELFF. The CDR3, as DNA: TGTGCCAGCAGCTTAGATCGGGGAGCGGGAGGGACCGGGGAGCTGTTTTTT.

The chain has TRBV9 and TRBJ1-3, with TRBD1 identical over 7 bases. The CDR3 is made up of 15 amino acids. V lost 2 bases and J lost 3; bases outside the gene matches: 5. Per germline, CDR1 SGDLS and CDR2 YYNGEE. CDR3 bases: TGTGCCAGCAGCGTCCAAGGGGGCCGTGGAAACACCATATATTTT. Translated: CASSVQGGRGNTIYF.

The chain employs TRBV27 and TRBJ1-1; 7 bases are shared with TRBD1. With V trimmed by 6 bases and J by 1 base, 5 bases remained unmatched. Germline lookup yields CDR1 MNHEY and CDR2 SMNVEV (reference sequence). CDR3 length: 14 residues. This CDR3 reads CASRVEGANTEAFF. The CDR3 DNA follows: TGTGCCAGCAGAGTCGAGGGGGCGAACACTGAAGCTTTCTTT.

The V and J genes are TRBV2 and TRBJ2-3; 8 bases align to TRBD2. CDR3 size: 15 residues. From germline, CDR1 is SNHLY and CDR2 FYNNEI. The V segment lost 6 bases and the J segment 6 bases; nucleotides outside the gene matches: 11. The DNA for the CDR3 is TGTGCCAGCAGAGGAGCCGGGACTAGTATGGATACGCAGTATTTT. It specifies CASRGAGTSMDTQYF.

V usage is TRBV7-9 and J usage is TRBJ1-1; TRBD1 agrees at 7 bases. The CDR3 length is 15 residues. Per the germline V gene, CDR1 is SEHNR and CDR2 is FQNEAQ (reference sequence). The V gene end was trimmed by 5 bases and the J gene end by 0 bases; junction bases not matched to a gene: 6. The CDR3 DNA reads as TGTGCCAGCAGCCCCTGGGACAGTGTGAACACTGAAGCTTTCTTT. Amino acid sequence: CASSPWDSVNTEAFF.

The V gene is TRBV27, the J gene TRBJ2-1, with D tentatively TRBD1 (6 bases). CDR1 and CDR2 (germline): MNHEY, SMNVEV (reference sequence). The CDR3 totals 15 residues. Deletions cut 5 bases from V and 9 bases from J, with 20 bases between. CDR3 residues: CASSQQGSGVGEQFF. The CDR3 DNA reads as TGTGCCAGCAGTCAACAGGGTTCAGGGGTCGGTGAGCAGTTCTTC.

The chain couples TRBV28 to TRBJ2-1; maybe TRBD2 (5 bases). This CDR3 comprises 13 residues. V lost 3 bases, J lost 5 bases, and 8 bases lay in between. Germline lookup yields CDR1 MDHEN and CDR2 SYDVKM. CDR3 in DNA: TGTGCCAGCAGTTTTTACGGGGACAATGAGCAGTTCTTC. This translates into CASSFYGDNEQFF.

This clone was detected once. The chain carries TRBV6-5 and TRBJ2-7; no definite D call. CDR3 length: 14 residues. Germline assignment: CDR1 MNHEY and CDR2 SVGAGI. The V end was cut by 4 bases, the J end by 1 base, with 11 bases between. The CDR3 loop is CASSSFGPSYEQYF. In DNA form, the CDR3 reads TGTGCCAGCAGTTCTTTTGGCCCTTCCTACGAGCAGTACTTC.

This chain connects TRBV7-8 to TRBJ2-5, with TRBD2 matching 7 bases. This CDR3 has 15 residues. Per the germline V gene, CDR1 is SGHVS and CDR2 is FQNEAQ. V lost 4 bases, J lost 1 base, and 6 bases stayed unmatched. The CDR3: CASSSLLAAQETQYF. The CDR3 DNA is TGTGCCAGCAGCTCCCTCCTAGCGGCCCAAGAGACCCAGTACTTC.

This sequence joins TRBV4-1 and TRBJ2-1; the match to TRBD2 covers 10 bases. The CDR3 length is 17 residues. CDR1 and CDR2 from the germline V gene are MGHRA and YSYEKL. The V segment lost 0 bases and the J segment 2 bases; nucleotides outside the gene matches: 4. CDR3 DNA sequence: TGCGCCAGCAGCCAAGAGTCTAGCGGGAGTCCCTACAATGAGCAGTTCTTC. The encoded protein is CASSQESSGSPYNEQFF.

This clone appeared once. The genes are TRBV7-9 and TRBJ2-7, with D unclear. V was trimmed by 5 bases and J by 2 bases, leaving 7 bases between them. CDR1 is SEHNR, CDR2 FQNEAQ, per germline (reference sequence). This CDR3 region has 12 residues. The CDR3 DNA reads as TGTGCCAGCAGCCCTCCGGCCTACGAGCAGTACTTC. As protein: CASSPPAYEQYF.

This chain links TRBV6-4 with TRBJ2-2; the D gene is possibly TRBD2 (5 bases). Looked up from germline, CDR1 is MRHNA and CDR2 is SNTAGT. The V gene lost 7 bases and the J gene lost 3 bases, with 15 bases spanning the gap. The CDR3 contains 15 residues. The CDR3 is CASTFTAGDTGELFF. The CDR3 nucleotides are TGTGCCAGCACCTTTACGGCCGGGGACACCGGGGAGCTGTTTTTT.

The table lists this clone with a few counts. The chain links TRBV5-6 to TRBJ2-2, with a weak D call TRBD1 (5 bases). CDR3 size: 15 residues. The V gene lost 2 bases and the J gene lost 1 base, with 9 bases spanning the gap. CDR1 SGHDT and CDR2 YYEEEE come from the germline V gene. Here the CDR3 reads CASSFGHLNTGELFF. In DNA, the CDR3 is TGTGCCAGCAGCTTCGGACACTTGAACACCGGGGAGCTGTTTTTT.